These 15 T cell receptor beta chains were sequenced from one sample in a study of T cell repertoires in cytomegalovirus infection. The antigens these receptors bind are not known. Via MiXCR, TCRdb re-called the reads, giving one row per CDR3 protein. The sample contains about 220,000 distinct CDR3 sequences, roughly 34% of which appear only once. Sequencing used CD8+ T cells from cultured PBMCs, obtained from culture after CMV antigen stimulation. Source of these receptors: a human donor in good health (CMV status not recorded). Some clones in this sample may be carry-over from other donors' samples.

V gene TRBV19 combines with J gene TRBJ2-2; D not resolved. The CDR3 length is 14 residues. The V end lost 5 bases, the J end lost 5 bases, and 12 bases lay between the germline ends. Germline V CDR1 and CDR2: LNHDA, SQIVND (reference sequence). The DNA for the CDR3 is TGTGCCAGTAGTCTGGGGTACGGGACCGGGGAGCTGTTTTTT. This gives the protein CASSLGYGTGELFF.

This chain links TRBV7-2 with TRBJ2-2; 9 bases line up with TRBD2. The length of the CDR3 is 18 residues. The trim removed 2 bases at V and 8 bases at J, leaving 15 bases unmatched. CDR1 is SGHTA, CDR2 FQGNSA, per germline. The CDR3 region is CASSLWGGSSGSQGELFF. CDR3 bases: TGTGCCAGCAGCTTATGGGGGGGGAGTAGCGGGAGTCAGGGGGAGCTGTTTTTT.

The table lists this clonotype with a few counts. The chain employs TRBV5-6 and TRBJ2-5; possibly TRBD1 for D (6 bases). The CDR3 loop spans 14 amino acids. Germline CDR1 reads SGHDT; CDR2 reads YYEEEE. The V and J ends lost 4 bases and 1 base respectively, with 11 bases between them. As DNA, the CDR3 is TGTGCCAGCAGCACGGACAGTGTCCAAGAGACCCAGTACTTC. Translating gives CASSTDSVQETQYF.

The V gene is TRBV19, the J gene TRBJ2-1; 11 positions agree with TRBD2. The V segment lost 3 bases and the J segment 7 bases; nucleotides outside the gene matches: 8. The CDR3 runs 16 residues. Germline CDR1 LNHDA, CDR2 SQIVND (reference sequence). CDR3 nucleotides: TGTGCCAGTAGTATTCGTTTGACTAGCGGGAATAATGAGCAGTTCTTC. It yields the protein CASSIRLTSGNNEQFF.

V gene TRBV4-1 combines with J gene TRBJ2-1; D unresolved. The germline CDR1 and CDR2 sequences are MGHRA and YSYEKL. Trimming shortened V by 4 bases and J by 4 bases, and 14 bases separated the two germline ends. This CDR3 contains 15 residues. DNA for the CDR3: TGCGCCAGCAGCCCCCGAGAGGAGTCTTACAATGAGCAGTTCTTC. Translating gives CASSPREESYNEQFF.

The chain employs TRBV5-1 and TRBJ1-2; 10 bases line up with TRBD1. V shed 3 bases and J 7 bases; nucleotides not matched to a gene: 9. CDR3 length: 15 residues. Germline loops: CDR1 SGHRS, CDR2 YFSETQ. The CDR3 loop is CASSSQRQGASGYTF. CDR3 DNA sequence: TGCGCCAGCAGCTCCCAAAGACAGGGGGCATCTGGCTACACCTTC.

DNA of the CDR3: TGTGCCAGCAGTCCGGGACTGTCAAACACCATATATTTT. This encodes CASSPGLSNTIYF. This chain joins TRBV12-3 or TRBV12-4 and TRBJ1-3, with a tentative D call TRBD1 (5 bases). Trimming pared 5 bases from V and 6 bases from J, leaving 11 bases between. This CDR3 has 13 amino acids.

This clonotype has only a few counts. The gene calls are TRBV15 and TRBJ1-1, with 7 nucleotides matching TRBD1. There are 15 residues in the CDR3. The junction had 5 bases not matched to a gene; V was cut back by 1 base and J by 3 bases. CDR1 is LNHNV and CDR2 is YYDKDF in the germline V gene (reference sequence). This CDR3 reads CATSRGGQGDTEAFF. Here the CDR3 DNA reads TGTGCCACCAGCAGAGGGGGGCAGGGGGACACTGAAGCTTTCTTT.

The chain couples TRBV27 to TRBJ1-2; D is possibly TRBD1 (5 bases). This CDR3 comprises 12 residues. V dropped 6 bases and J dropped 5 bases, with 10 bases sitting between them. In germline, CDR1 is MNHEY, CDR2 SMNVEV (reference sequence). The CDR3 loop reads CASSARGYGYTF. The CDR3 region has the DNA TGTGCCAGCAGCGCGAGGGGTTATGGCTACACCTTC.

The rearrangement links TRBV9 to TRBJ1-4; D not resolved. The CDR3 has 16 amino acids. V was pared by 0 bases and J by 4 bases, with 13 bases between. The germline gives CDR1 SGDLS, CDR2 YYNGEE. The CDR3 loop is CASSVEPNRLNEKLFF. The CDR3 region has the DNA TGTGCCAGCAGCGTAGAGCCCAACCGACTTAATGAAAAACTGTTTTTT.

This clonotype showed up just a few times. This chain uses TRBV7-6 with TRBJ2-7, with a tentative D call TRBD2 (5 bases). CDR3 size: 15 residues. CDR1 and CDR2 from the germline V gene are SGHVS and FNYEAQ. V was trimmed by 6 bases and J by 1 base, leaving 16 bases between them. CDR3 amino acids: CASSSQAGLSYEQYF. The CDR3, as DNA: TGTGCCAGCAGTAGCCAGGCGGGCCTTTCCTACGAGCAGTACTTC.

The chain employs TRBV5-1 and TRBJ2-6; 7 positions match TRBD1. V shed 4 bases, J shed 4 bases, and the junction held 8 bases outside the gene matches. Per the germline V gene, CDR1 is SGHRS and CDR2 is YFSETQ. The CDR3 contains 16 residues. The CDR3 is CASSPRQGGGANVLTF. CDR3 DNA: TGCGCCAGCAGCCCGAGACAGGGCGGAGGGGCCAACGTCCTGACTTTC.

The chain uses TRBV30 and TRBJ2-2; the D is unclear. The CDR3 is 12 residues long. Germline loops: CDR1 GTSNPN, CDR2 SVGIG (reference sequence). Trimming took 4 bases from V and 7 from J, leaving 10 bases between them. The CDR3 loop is CAWTPVNGELFF. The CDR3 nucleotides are TGTGCCTGGACCCCGGTAAACGGGGAGCTGTTTTTT.

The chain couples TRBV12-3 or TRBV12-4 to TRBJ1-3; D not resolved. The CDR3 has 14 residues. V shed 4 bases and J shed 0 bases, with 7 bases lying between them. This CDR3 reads CASSYQDSGNTIYF. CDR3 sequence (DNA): TGTGCCAGCAGTTATCAGGACTCTGGAAACACCATATATTTT.

The CDR3 DNA is TGTGCCAGCAGCCACACAGGGGCCATTTTGGAAAAACTGTTTTTT. This sequence encodes CASSHTGAILEKLFF. The chain is built from TRBV7-6 and TRBJ1-4, with 7 bases aligning to TRBD1. CDR3 length: 15 amino acids. Trimming removed 5 bases from V and 8 bases from J; junction bases left unmatched: 11. Germline lookup yields CDR1 SGHVS and CDR2 FNYEAQ.